Each of the 10 T cell receptor beta chains below was sequenced from the same sample in a study of T cell repertoires in cytomegalovirus infection. Their cognate antigens are unknown. MiXCR was run by TCRdb on the reads, yielding one entry per CDR3 protein. The data contain hundreds of thousands of distinct CDR3 sequences, approximately 33% of them singletons. The specimen was cultured CD8+ T cells from PBMCs, collected from culture after CMV antigen stimulation. The source of these receptors is a human donor in good health (CMV status not recorded). Some clones in this sample may be carry-over from other donors' samples.

The chain employs TRBV28 and TRBJ2-5; 7 positions match TRBD1. CDR1 and CDR2 (germline): MDHEN, SYDVKM. The CDR3 totals 14 residues. V shed 7 bases, J shed 2 bases, and the junction held 7 bases outside the gene matches. The CDR3 is CASTSLQGQETQYF. The CDR3 DNA follows: TGTGCCAGCACTTCACTACAGGGGCAAGAGACCCAGTACTTC.

This clonotype has just a few counts. V is TRBV28 and J is TRBJ1-2; the D gene is possibly TRBD1 (5 bases). The germline CDR1 and CDR2 sequences are MDHEN and SYDVKM. Trimming left V 9 bases short and J 2 bases short, with 16 bases between. The CDR3 loop spans 14 amino acids. The CDR3 DNA follows: TGTGCCAGTTCCCGACCAGGGCGGAACTATGGCTACACCTTC. Translating it yields CASSRPGRNYGYTF.

This sequence joins TRBV18 and TRBJ2-3, with 11 nucleotides matching TRBD1. V trimming: 0 bases; J trimming: 4 bases; junction bases outside the gene matches: 3. CDR1 and CDR2 (germline): KGHSH, LQKENI. This CDR3 is 16 amino acids long. In DNA form, the CDR3 reads TGTGCCAGCTCACCACCGGGACAGGGGGTTTCAGATACGCAGTATTTT. This translates into CASSPPGQGVSDTQYF.

The table lists this clonotype with a few counts. The CDR3 spells CASTSGGGLNTEAFF. The CDR3 DNA is TGTGCCAGTACTTCTGGGGGGGGCCTGAACACTGAAGCTTTCTTT. The chain is built from TRBV19 and TRBJ1-1, with a weak D call TRBD1 (6 bases). The CDR3 length is 15 residues. Between the trimmed V and J ends, which lost 7 bases and 0 bases, there was a span of 15 bases. CDR1 and CDR2 from the germline V gene are LNHDA and SQIVND (reference sequence).

This clonotype was counted between two and nine times. J is TRBJ2-1 and V is TRBV2, with D perhaps TRBD1 or TRBD2 (5 bases each). CDR1 and CDR2 (germline): SNHLY, FYNNEI. This CDR3 has 14 residues. V shed 6 bases and J shed 5 bases, with 14 bases lying between them. CDR3 sequence reads: CASRAPGRNNEQFF. DNA for the CDR3: TGTGCCAGCAGAGCACCGGGACGGAACAATGAGCAGTTCTTC.

The chain employs TRBV5-6 and TRBJ2-5; either TRBD1 or TRBD2 may fit D (5 bases each). Looked up from germline, CDR1 is SGHDT and CDR2 is YYEEEE. The CDR3 is 17 amino acids. V was trimmed by 9 bases and J by 7 bases, leaving 31 bases between them. CDR3 loop: CATPGEGQWGNKRTQYF. CDR3 in DNA: TGTGCCACCCCTGGCGAGGGCCAATGGGGGAATAAGAGGACCCAGTACTTC.

The chain has TRBV12-3 or TRBV12-4 and TRBJ2-7; D may be TRBD1 (6 bases). Trimming left V 10 bases short and J 2 bases short, with 27 bases between. The CDR3 spans 17 residues. The DNA of the CDR3 is TGTGCCACCTACCTAAACCCCCACCGGGACACTCCCTACGAGCAGTACTTC. Amino acid sequence: CATYLNPHRDTPYEQYF.

The sample holds a few counts of this clonotype. This chain links TRBV12-3 or TRBV12-4 with TRBJ1-5; D is undetermined. The CDR3 has 13 residues. V was shortened by 6 bases and J by 0 bases, with 6 bases between the two germline ends. CDR3 sequence (DNA): TGTGCCAGCAGCGATGTTAGCAATCAGCCCCAGCATTTT. Amino acids: CASSDVSNQPQHF.

This clonotype was observed once. This rearrangement joins TRBV20-1 to TRBJ1-1; D might be TRBD1 (5 bases). Between the trimmed V and J ends, which lost 0 bases and 0 bases, there was a span of 14 bases. The CDR3 consists of 16 residues. Germline values: CDR1 DFQATT, CDR2 SNEGSKA (reference sequence). CDR3 sequence reads: CSARDLFDSMNTEAFF. CDR3 DNA: TGCAGTGCTAGAGATCTTTTCGACAGCATGAACACTGAAGCTTTCTTT.

The genes are TRBV6-2 or TRBV6-3 and TRBJ1-5; D is ambiguous. The CDR3 extends over 15 amino acids. Deletions cut 7 bases from V and 0 bases from J, with 13 bases between. Germline V gene data show CDR1 as MNHEY and CDR2 as SVGEGT. The CDR3 sequence: CASTVLADSNQPQHF. For the CDR3, the DNA is TGTGCCAGCACCGTCCTGGCCGATAGCAATCAGCCCCAGCATTTT.